This TCR beta chain was recovered during a study of blood T cell repertoires in COVID-19. Study-wide context: Acute and convalescent COVID-19 specimens originated in the United States, Italy and Spain. PBMCs, B-cell-depleted T cells, or T cells were the source of the cDNA or gDNA that made up the material.

This CDR3 comprises 13 residues. The V gene end was trimmed by 6 bases and the J gene end by 0 bases; junction bases not matched to a gene: 2. As for this clone: Different DNA sequences within this sample yield the same CDR3.

Followed longitudinally, the Seattle patients had been enrolled during active infection. In the original analysis: Reference gene primer amplification yielded estimated nucleated cell counts. Sequencing was performed with immunoSEQ multiplex PCR; in TCRdb, only in-frame clones are kept and a portion is missing. That table supplies the V and J calls and clone size; D and trimming were determined from the DNA. The sample has over 450,000 clones, 85% to 90% seen once. This sequence joins TRBV12-3 or TRBV12-4 and TRBJ2-7, with 7 positions matching TRBD1. The receptor was isolated from a woman aged 45-65 years with COVID-19, enrolled during active disease. Sequenced input: peripheral blood. CDR3 sequence (DNA): TGTGCCAGCAGCAGGGACAGCTCCTACGAGCAGTACTTC. Its translation: CASSRDSSYEQYF.